One and the same sample provided the 13 T cell receptor beta chains below, sequenced in a study of blood T cell repertoires in COVID-19 (dated by TCRdb to the early 2020s). The library was generated by the immunoSEQ multiplex PCR assay. Not all clones reach the TCRdb copy of this immuneACCESS table, which keeps in-frame sequences only. Checked studies attribute under half of the gap to unresolved V genes and leave the rest unexplained. Recorded for this sample are 250,000 to 350,000 clones; roughly 90% of them occurred a single time. Less than 3.5% of the sample lies in the top ten. Sequencing used peripheral blood. The receptors stem from a woman in her twenties or thirties with COVID-19, enrolled during active disease.

J is TRBJ1-5 and V is TRBV18, with TRBD1 matching over 11 bases. With V trimmed by 5 bases and J by 1 base, 4 bases remained unmatched. Germline V lookup: CDR1 KGHSH, CDR2 LQKENI. The CDR3 sequence is 16 residues long. The CDR3 sequence: CASSGDRGTSNQPQHF. CDR3 nucleotides: TGTGCCAGCTCAGGGGACAGGGGGACGAGCAATCAGCCCCAGCATTTT.

CDR3 sequence reads: CASSQQTGNTEAFF. CDR3 DNA sequence: TGTGCCAGCAGCCAGCAGACAGGGAACACTGAAGCTTTCTTT. The chain couples TRBV3-1 (or the pseudogene TRBV3-2) to TRBJ1-1; D is possibly TRBD1 (6 bases). Per germline, CDR1 LGHDT and CDR2 YNNKEL (reference sequence). The V end was cut by 3 bases, the J end by 1 base, with 9 bases between. The CDR3 has 14 amino acids.

This sequence joins TRBV19 and TRBJ2-5, with unresolved D. Trimming stripped 1 base from V and 1 base from J, with 4 bases between. The CDR3 runs to 13 residues. Germline lookup yields CDR1 LNHDA and CDR2 SQIVND (reference sequence). This chain's CDR3 is CASSIAVQETQYF. The CDR3 DNA reads as TGTGCCAGTAGTATAGCGGTCCAAGAGACCCAGTACTTC.

This sequence joins TRBV19 and TRBJ1-1; unclear D gene. Trimming removed 2 bases from V and 1 base from J, with 11 bases in between. Looked up from germline, CDR1 is LNHDA and CDR2 is SQIVND (reference sequence). The CDR3 sequence is 15 residues long. DNA of the CDR3: TGTGCCAGTAGTATACTACGTCAGGAGAACACTGAAGCTTTCTTT. Protein: CASSILRQENTEAFF. Together with reference TRBV19 and TRBJ1-1, the CDR3 gives the full variable domain: DGGITQSPKYLFRKEGQNVTLSCEQNLNHDAMYWYRQDPGQGLRLIYYSQIVNDFQKGDIAEGYSVSREKKESFPLTVTSAQKNPTAFYLCASSILRQENTEAFFGQGTRLTVV.

The rearrangement uses TRBV15 and TRBJ2-1; D may be TRBD2 (6 bases). The V gene's germline CDR1 is LNHNV and CDR2 YYDKDF (reference sequence). Trimming took 1 base from V and 1 from J, leaving 8 bases between them. This CDR3 has 15 residues. This CDR3 reads CATSRGAGSYNEQFF. The CDR3 DNA sequence: TGTGCCACCAGCAGAGGGGCGGGATCCTACAATGAGCAGTTCTTC.

V is TRBV6-5 and J is TRBJ1-1, with 7 positions matching TRBD1. Germline CDR1 is MNHEY and CDR2 is SVGAGI. The CDR3 consists of 13 residues. V shed 8 bases, J shed 1 base, and the junction held 4 bases outside the gene matches. For the CDR3, the DNA is TGTGCCAGCGTTAGACAGGGGAACACTGAAGCTTTCTTT. The encoded protein is CASVRQGNTEAFF.

Only one count was recorded for this clone. The chain is built from TRBV29-1 and TRBJ2-7; perhaps TRBD2 as D (6 bases). CDR1 is SQVTM and CDR2 is ANQGSEA in the germline V gene. The CDR3 loop spans 13 amino acids. V lost 7 bases and J lost 0, with 13 bases in between. The CDR3 sequence is CSAWGLRSYEQYF. CDR3 bases: TGCAGCGCCTGGGGACTCCGCTCCTACGAGCAGTACTTC.

This clone was seen a single time. The chain has TRBV30 and TRBJ2-7; 8 nucleotides match TRBD1. CDR3 length equals 20 residues. Germline-derived CDR1 and CDR2 are GTSNPN and SVGIG (reference sequence). V was clipped by 1 base and J by 2 bases; unmatched bases: 22. The CDR3 region is CAWSASSLGQARRRAYEQYF. The CDR3 DNA sequence: TGTGCCTGGAGTGCCAGCTCATTGGGACAGGCCAGGCGAAGAGCCTACGAGCAGTACTTC. The full variable domain, in which reference TRBV30 and TRBJ2-7 provide the parts outside the CDR3, is SQTIHQWPATLVQPVGSPLSLECTVEGTSNPNLYWYRQAAGRGLQLLFYSVGIGQISSEVPQNLSASRPQDRQFILSSKKLLLSDSGFYLCAWSASSLGQARRRAYEQYFGPGTRLTVT.

The V call is TRBV7-8, the J call TRBJ2-2; D may be TRBD1 (5 bases). The V end was cut by 1 base, the J end by 5 bases, with 11 bases between. The CDR3 extends over 15 amino acids. In germline, CDR1 is SGHVS, CDR2 FQNEAQ. CDR3 coding DNA: TGTGCCAGCAGCTTAGGGGCAGGGAAGACCGGGGAGCTGTTTTTT. Protein product: CASSLGAGKTGELFF.

This rearrangement joins TRBV3-1 (or the pseudogene TRBV3-2) to TRBJ2-3; 11 bases are shared with TRBD2. The CDR3 runs 17 residues. Trimming removed 0 bases from V and 2 bases from J; junction bases left unmatched: 4. Germline-derived CDR1 and CDR2 are LGHDT and YNNKEL (reference sequence). CDR3 coding DNA: TGTGCCAGCAGCCAAGACCTACTAGCGGGAGCCACAGATACGCAGTATTTT. It yields the protein CASSQDLLAGATDTQYF.

A word on this clone: This specimen includes other DNA sequences encoding the same CDR3. The rearrangement joins TRBV10-3 to TRBJ2-7; the match to TRBD2 covers 11 bases. The CDR3 is 14 amino acids. Trimming at V came to 6 bases and at J to 3 bases, leaving 4 bases not matched to a gene. Germline values: CDR1 ENHRY, CDR2 SYGVKD. The CDR3 nucleotides read TGTGCCATCAGACCCGGGACTAGCGGCTACGAGCAGTACTTC. Encoded protein: CAIRPGTSGYEQYF.

The genes are TRBV27 and TRBJ2-1, with 8 nucleotides matching TRBD2. The CDR3 is 14 amino acids. Germline CDR1 reads MNHEY; CDR2 reads SMNVEV (reference sequence). Trimming cost V 3 bases and J 2 bases; bases outside gene matches: 0. CDR3 in DNA: TGTGCCAGCAGTTTTAGCGGGACCTACAATGAGCAGTTCTTC. It yields the protein CASSFSGTYNEQFF.

In its sample, this clone was seen once. This chain links TRBV19 with TRBJ1-1; 9 nucleotides align to TRBD1. The CDR3 is 16 residues long. Germline CDR1 and CDR2: LNHDA and SQIVND (reference sequence). Trimming removed 0 bases from V and 8 bases from J; junction bases left unmatched: 10. The CDR3 DNA sequence: TGTGCCAGTAGTATAGATCATACTGGGACAGGGTCAGAAGCTTTCTTT. Residues: CASSIDHTGTGSEAFF.